Shown below are 15 T cell receptor beta chains from a single sample sequenced in a study of blood T cell repertoires in COVID-19. Sequencing was performed with immunoSEQ multiplex PCR; in TCRdb, only in-frame clones are kept and a portion is missing. The table records 85,000 to 95,000 clones, about 78% of them present only once. The sample consisted of peripheral blood. Receptors originate from a woman of 80 years or more with acute or convalescent COVID-19.

The V gene is TRBV14, the J gene TRBJ1-1; no firm D call. There are 13 residues in the CDR3. Trimming left V 4 bases short and J 4 bases short, with 10 bases between. Germline CDR1 is SGHDN and CDR2 is FVKESK. The CDR3 loop reads CASSPSGVTEAFF. CDR3 sequence (DNA): TGTGCCAGCAGCCCGTCCGGGGTCACTGAAGCTTTCTTT.

This clone was observed a few times. V gene TRBV13 combines with J gene TRBJ2-3; TRBD2 might be the D (5 bases). The CDR3 contains 13 residues. V was shortened by 10 bases and J by 4 bases, with 15 bases between the two germline ends. Per the germline V gene, CDR1 is PRHDT and CDR2 is FYEKMQ (reference sequence). This chain's CDR3 is CATLQAGADTQYF. CDR3 nucleotide sequence: TGTGCCACCCTCCAGGCGGGCGCAGATACGCAGTATTTT.

The chain couples TRBV5-6 to TRBJ2-5; 12 nucleotides match TRBD1. The CDR3 covers 17 residues. Germline V CDR1 and CDR2: SGHDT, YYEEEE. V shed 4 bases and J 5 bases; nucleotides not matched to a gene: 12. CDR3 region: CASSLLGTGGGLETQYF. CDR3 nucleotide sequence: TGTGCCAGCAGCCTATTGGGGACAGGGGGCGGTCTGGAGACCCAGTACTTC.

The rearrangement links TRBV6-2 or TRBV6-3 to TRBJ2-7; 9 positions agree with TRBD1. V shed 4 bases and J 4 bases; nucleotides not matched to a gene: 8. The CDR3 spans 15 residues. Germline assignment: CDR1 MNHEY and CDR2 SVGEGT. In DNA form, the CDR3 reads TGTGCCAGCAGTTCGGACAGGGGCAGGTATTACGAGCAGTACTTC. It encodes CASSSDRGRYYEQYF.

CDR3 in DNA: TGTGCCAGCAGCTATTCCGGCGGGGAGACCCAGTACTTC. Protein: CASSYSGGETQYF. The J gene is TRBJ2-5, the V gene TRBV3-1 (or the pseudogene TRBV3-2); D is possibly TRBD2 (5 bases). This CDR3 is 13 amino acids long. The germline gives CDR1 LGHDT, CDR2 YNNKEL (reference sequence). The ends were cut back, 5 bases at V and 5 bases at J, with 12 bases in the middle.

V and J are TRBV4-2 and TRBJ2-7; TRBD1 is a possible D gene (5 bases). V lost 2 bases, J lost 1 base, and 12 bases lay in between. This CDR3 is built from 15 residues. From germline, CDR1 is LGHNA and CDR2 YNFKEQ. Here the CDR3 reads CASSQWAGLSYEQYF. As DNA, the CDR3 is TGTGCCAGCAGCCAATGGGCAGGGCTTTCCTACGAGCAGTACTTC.

The V gene is TRBV7-8, the J gene TRBJ1-2; possibly TRBD1 for D (5 bases). The CDR3 is 15 residues long. Per germline, CDR1 SGHVS and CDR2 FQNEAQ. V shed 5 bases and J shed 8 bases, with 21 bases lying between them. The CDR3 loop reads CASSTEGRTPWGYTF. CDR3 coding DNA: TGTGCCAGCAGCACGGAGGGACGGACTCCTTGGGGCTACACCTTC. Based on the CDR3 plus reference TRBV7-8 and TRBJ1-2, the full variable domain is GAGVSQSPRYKVAKRGQDVALRCDPISGHVSLFWYQQALGQGPEFLTYFQNEAQLDKSGLPSDRFFAERPEGSVSTLKIQRTQQEDSAVYLCASSTEGRTPWGYTFGSGTRLTVV.

The chain couples TRBV5-1 to TRBJ1-1, with 9 positions matching TRBD1. This CDR3 is built from 15 residues. V lost 4 bases to trimming and J lost 0 bases; unmatched junction nucleotides: 4. Looked up from germline, CDR1 is SGHRS and CDR2 is YFSETQ. This CDR3 reads CASSVYRGLNTEAFF. The CDR3 coding sequence is TGCGCCAGCAGCGTTTACAGGGGGCTGAACACTGAAGCTTTCTTT.

The CDR3 spells CASSVGGRTDTQYF. The CDR3 DNA sequence: TGTGCCAGCAGCGTAGGGGGCCGCACAGATACGCAGTATTTT. V is TRBV9 and J is TRBJ2-3; D may be TRBD1 (5 bases). CDR1 is SGDLS, CDR2 YYNGEE, per germline. The V end lost 0 bases, the J end lost 1 base, and 6 bases lay between the germline ends. The CDR3 extends over 14 amino acids.

This clone was found once. V usage is TRBV3-1 (or the pseudogene TRBV3-2) and J usage is TRBJ1-1; 8 positions agree with TRBD1. The CDR3 is made up of 14 amino acids. Germline CDR1 and CDR2: LGHDT and YNNKEL (reference sequence). Germline trimming cut 6 bases from V and 4 bases from J; bases unmatched to any gene: 7. CDR3 loop: CASRAGGSGTEAFF. DNA of the CDR3: TGTGCCAGCAGAGCAGGGGGCAGCGGCACTGAAGCTTTCTTT.

The chain links TRBV12-3 or TRBV12-4 to TRBJ2-7; D is unclear. This CDR3 is built from 11 residues. V lost 11 bases and J lost 4, with 12 bases in between. DNA for the CDR3: TGTGCCTCCGGGTACCCATACGAGCAGTACTTC. It yields the protein CASGYPYEQYF.

The rearrangement links TRBV3-1 (or the pseudogene TRBV3-2) to TRBJ1-5; D is possibly TRBD1 (5 bases). V lost 0 bases and J 7 bases, leaving 19 bases between the germline ends. CDR3 length equals 17 residues. Germline values: CDR1 LGHDT, CDR2 YNNKEL (reference sequence). The CDR3 nucleotides read TGTGCCAGCAGCCAAGATTTTGTCCAGGGCAGTATACAGCCCCAGCATTTT. It specifies CASSQDFVQGSIQPQHF.

The chain has TRBV6-5 and TRBJ1-1; 8 nucleotides align to TRBD1. The CDR3 sequence is 15 residues long. CDR1 MNHEY and CDR2 SVGAGI come from the germline V gene. With 6 bases clipped from V and 6 bases from J, the junction kept 12 bases outside the gene matches. The CDR3 reads CASRDIGQGTAEAFF. Here the CDR3 DNA reads TGTGCCAGCAGGGACATAGGACAGGGTACGGCTGAAGCTTTCTTT.

The chain carries TRBV10-3 and TRBJ2-7, with 8 bases identical to TRBD1. The junction had 10 bases not matched to a gene; V was cut back by 3 bases and J by 3 bases. Germline loops: CDR1 ENHRY, CDR2 SYGVKD. This CDR3 is 16 amino acids long. The CDR3 spells CAISDPRQGPFYEQYF. The CDR3 coding sequence is TGTGCCATCAGTGACCCGCGACAGGGGCCATTCTACGAGCAGTACTTC.

The chain links TRBV28 to TRBJ1-6; weak D call: TRBD1 (5 bases). V was clipped by 5 bases and J by 8 bases, with 16 bases between them. The CDR3 spans 15 residues. Germline CDR1 reads MDHEN; CDR2 reads SYDVKM. The CDR3 protein is CASSPGGVLDSPLHF. CDR3 sequence (DNA): TGTGCCAGCAGTCCGGGAGGGGTCTTGGATTCACCCCTCCACTTT.